Listed below are T cell receptor beta chains from one sample, sequenced in a study of blood T cells in healthy people across ages. TCRdb independently ran MiXCR on the 5' RACE reads; one entry per CDR3 protein. The profile shows 600,000 to 1,000,000 distinct CDR3 sequences, about three fifths of them singletons. The sample consisted of blood. These receptors were obtained from a man aged 25 to 40 in good health. Both conserved end residues are part of each CDR3. Each record gives: CDR3 protein, clone size, V gene, J gene. For some rows the clone size is stated as once, few or many, or as a class when expanded; others skip it.

CASSYSPQGYNEQFF,.,TRBV6-6,TRBJ2-1
CSARGTELSNQPQHF,.,TRBV20-1,TRBJ1-5
CASSEGDRGAGGYTF,.,TRBV25-1,TRBJ1-2
CASSESGFGPQHF,.,TRBV25-1,TRBJ1-5
CSARQGASATQYF,.,TRBV20-1,.
CASSPGQGKNIQYF,once,TRBV7-2,.
CASSYGRVGQPQHF,.,TRBV12-3/TRBV12-4,TRBJ1-5
CASSLGGAPYGYTF,.,TRBV5-1,TRBJ1-2
CASRGGDVSYNEQFF,once,TRBV6-2/TRBV6-3,TRBJ2-1
CASSLLSGIGANVLTF,.,TRBV27,TRBJ2-6
CAISESVAGGGQETQYF,.,TRBV10-3,TRBJ2-5
CASSQEIGGSLDTQYF,few,TRBV4-3,TRBJ2-3
CASGGTLDVPTF,.,TRBV6-1,TRBJ1-2
CASSLTGGSHGDTQYF,.,TRBV7-2,TRBJ2-3
CASRGEQYF,.,TRBV25-1,TRBJ2-7
CASSQGSGVAYEQYF,once,TRBV4-1,TRBJ2-7
CASSLSGVTRGYTF,.,TRBV6-5,TRBJ1-2
CASSLPSQPYVQYF,once,TRBV7-8,TRBJ2-7
CASSQPPTGSSYNEQFF,.,TRBV4-2,TRBJ2-1
CASSFWSNTGELFF,few,TRBV6-2/TRBV6-3,TRBJ2-2
CAGSSSRAGLEQYF,.,TRBV6-5,.
CASSEARGGNSPLHF,.,TRBV6-1,TRBJ1-6
CSASNWRGGTKNIQYF,few,TRBV20-1,TRBJ2-4
CASSPREGDADTQYF,many,TRBV4-2,TRBJ2-3
CASSPGLITLYVQYF,.,TRBV5-1,TRBJ2-7
CASSQDIGRAGNTIYF,.,TRBV3-1,TRBJ1-3
CASSRGGSSEQFF,.,TRBV3-1,TRBJ2-1
CSARQRAGGYTF,.,TRBV29-1,TRBJ1-2
CASTNRGSDTQYF,.,TRBV3-1,TRBJ2-3
CASSFQGLQEERNTIYF,few,TRBV7-2,TRBJ1-3
CASSQEYSTQPQHF,once,TRBV3-1,TRBJ1-5
CSARDFRGGRARVRQNEQFF,.,TRBV20-1,TRBJ2-1
CASSKSGGRFLDTQYF,.,TRBV12-3/TRBV12-4,TRBJ2-3
CASSSPQGRYF,.,TRBV12-3/TRBV12-4,TRBJ2-7
CASSQWGQGGDQPQHF,.,TRBV3-1,TRBJ1-5
CSARDSVNANEKLFF,few,TRBV20-1,TRBJ1-4
CASSRDRTTNEKLFF,.,TRBV2,TRBJ1-4
CSASRAGDVNEQYF,.,TRBV20-1,TRBJ2-5
CASSYSSGRGSYNEQFF,.,TRBV6-6,TRBJ2-1
CSARGTSGYEQYF,.,TRBV20-1,.
CASSLRGETASNEQFF,.,TRBV3-1,TRBJ2-1
CASSNRDTNTDTQYF,.,TRBV3-1,TRBJ2-3
CASSRDREGHEQYF,.,TRBV5-1,TRBJ2-7
CASSFNPYEQYF,.,TRBV12-3/TRBV12-4,TRBJ2-7
CARRRLGTHHNHTDTQYF,.,TRBV6-1,TRBJ2-3
CASSLGLAGGQFF,.,TRBV12-3/TRBV12-4,TRBJ2-1
CSARPQQETQYF,.,TRBV20-1,TRBJ2-5
CASSQVGRYGQSTDTQYF,.,TRBV4-3,TRBJ2-3
CAWSPRRRYENEQFF,.,TRBV30,TRBJ2-1
CASSPRGSGSEISSTDTQYF,.,TRBV27,TRBJ2-3
CASTSESYNEQFF,.,TRBV7-9,TRBJ2-1
CASSPTGLAPSKNIQYF,.,TRBV3-1,TRBJ2-4
CASSSDRETYERYF,.,TRBV6-5,TRBJ2-7
CASSFFGTWTGSYEQYF,.,TRBV5-1,TRBJ2-7
CASSYRLGQPSSYEQYF,.,TRBV19,TRBJ2-7
CASGAGTGFGEQFF,.,TRBV27,TRBJ2-1
CASRSDREKMTQYF,.,TRBV27,TRBJ2-5
CASSGGTPYNEQFF,few,TRBV28,TRBJ2-1
CASSPQREGEQYF,many,TRBV18,TRBJ2-7
CSGAPSDTQYF,.,TRBV29-1,TRBJ2-3